The next 17 T cell receptor beta chains were all read from a single sample in a study of vaccination and CD4 T cells after COVID-19. Treatment described: roughly 10-day PBMC culture with coronavirus spike peptide pools or control peptides (ViraFEST assay). CD4+ T cells that had been cultured provided DNA sequenced with the Oncomine TCR Beta short-read assay. Each CDR3 protein gets one entry after TCRdb re-called the PCR reads with MiXCR. The data show 10,000 to 15,000 distinct CDR3 sequences, 30% seen once. Their specific antigens are unknown. The sample comprised cultured CD4+ T cells from blood. Receptors originate from a human donor with COVID-19.

J is TRBJ1-3 and V is TRBV6-5, with a tentative D call TRBD1 (6 bases). Germline V lookup: CDR1 MNHEY, CDR2 SVGAGI. This CDR3 contains 16 residues. V lost 0 bases and J lost 0, with 9 bases in between. This CDR3 reads CASSYSDSRSGNTIYF. In DNA, the CDR3 is TGTGCCAGCAGTTACTCGGACAGCCGCTCTGGAAACACCATATATTTT.

This clonotype was detected a few times. This chain links TRBV19 with TRBJ2-5; 8 nucleotides line up with TRBD2. Looked up from germline, CDR1 is LNHDA and CDR2 is SQIVND (reference sequence). J lost 2 bases, V lost 5 bases, and 13 bases had no gene match. The CDR3 runs 17 residues. The DNA of the CDR3 is TGTGCCAGTAGTCCTCCGCCCCTACTAGCGGTACAAGAGACCCAGTACTTC. Residues: CASSPPPLLAVQETQYF.

This clonotype was detected a few times. The chain links TRBV28 to TRBJ1-6; D is uncertain. V was shortened by 2 bases and J by 7 bases, with 9 bases between the two germline ends. The germline gives CDR1 MDHEN, CDR2 SYDVKM. CDR3 size: 14 residues. This CDR3 is CASSLGSENSPLHF. CDR3 bases: TGTGCCAGCAGTTTAGGTTCCGAGAATTCACCCCTCCACTTT.

J is TRBJ1-1 and V is TRBV12-3 or TRBV12-4; perhaps TRBD1 as D (6 bases). V was pared by 4 bases and J by 1 base, with 16 bases between. The CDR3 runs 16 residues. In nucleotides, the CDR3 is TGTGCCAGCAGTTCTTGGGGGGGCCGGAGGAACACTGAAGCTTTCTTT. Amino acids: CASSSWGGRRNTEAFF.

The chain has TRBV5-5 and TRBJ2-3; tentative D call: TRBD2 (7 bases). Germline V CDR1 and CDR2: SGHKS, YYEKEE (reference sequence). The ends were cut back, 4 bases at V and 2 bases at J, with 11 bases in the middle. CDR3 size: 14 residues. CDR3 region: CASSRGGDTDTQYF. The CDR3 DNA is TGTGCCAGCAGCAGGGGGGGAGACACAGATACGCAGTATTTT.

V is TRBV30 and J is TRBJ1-5; D perhaps matches TRBD1 (5 bases). This CDR3 contains 16 residues. Looked up from germline, CDR1 is GTSNPN and CDR2 is SVGIG (reference sequence). With 1 base removed from V and 6 bases from J, the gap between germline ends came to 19 bases. The chain's CDR3 is CAWSAYAREGSQPQHF. In nucleotides, the CDR3 is TGTGCCTGGAGTGCATACGCCCGAGAGGGGAGTCAGCCCCAGCATTTT.

This clonotype has only a few counts. The chain employs TRBV6-1 and TRBJ2-7; D is unclear. Germline CDR1 MNHNS, CDR2 SASEGT. The CDR3 spans 14 residues. V lost 8 bases and J 0 bases, leaving 14 bases between the germline ends. CDR3 DNA sequence: TGTGCCAGCGCGTCTATGTGGAGCTCCTACGAGCAGTACTTC. Translating gives CASASMWSSYEQYF.

The chain recombines TRBV7-3 with TRBJ2-3; D gene uncertain. Germline V gene sequence: CDR1 SGHTA, CDR2 FQGTGA. This CDR3 is built from 11 residues. The V gene lost 5 bases and the J gene lost 9 bases, with 9 bases spanning the gap. The CDR3: CASSPGGTQYF. In DNA form, the CDR3 reads TGTGCCAGCAGCCCAGGTGGAACGCAGTATTTT.

The CDR3, as DNA: TGCGCCAGCAGGGTGGTTTTGAACACTGAAGCTTTCTTT. Translated: CASRVVLNTEAFF. This chain joins TRBV5-1 and TRBJ1-1, with D unclear. V was shortened by 5 bases and J by 0 bases, with 8 bases between the two germline ends. The germline V gene has CDR1 SGHRS and CDR2 YFSETQ. This CDR3 has 13 amino acids.

The chain uses TRBV5-1 and TRBJ1-1; TRBD1 matches 7 bases. The CDR3 is 18 residues long. V shed 4 bases and J 4 bases; nucleotides not matched to a gene: 19. Germline CDR1 reads SGHRS; CDR2 reads YFSETQ. In DNA, the CDR3 is TGCGCCAGCAGCATCGCTATTACGAGACAGGGAGGGAGCACTGAAGCTTTCTTT. Its translation is CASSIAITRQGGSTEAFF.

This chain connects TRBV5-1 to TRBJ1-6; TRBD1 agrees at 7 bases. J gave up 8 bases and V 3 bases, and 11 bases lay outside the gene matches. Germline V lookup: CDR1 SGHRS, CDR2 YFSETQ. The CDR3 consists of 16 residues. CDR3 sequence: CASSSGDRAGDSPLHF. The CDR3 region has the DNA TGCGCCAGCAGCTCGGGAGACAGGGCGGGCGATTCACCCCTCCACTTT. Variable domain in full (rest from reference TRBV5-1 and TRBJ1-6): KAGVTQTPRYLIKTRGQQVTLSCSPISGHRSVSWYQQTPGQGLQFLFEYFSETQRNKGNFPGRFSGRQFSNSRSEMNVSTLELGDSALYLCASSSGDRAGDSPLHFGNGTRLTVT.

This chain links TRBV12-3 or TRBV12-4 with TRBJ2-2; D is perhaps TRBD2 (6 bases). The CDR3 is made up of 16 amino acids. The V end was cut by 1 base, the J end by 7 bases, with 16 bases between. The CDR3 here is CASSLDSGLRGGELFF. The CDR3 DNA follows: TGTGCCAGCAGTTTAGATAGCGGCCTAAGGGGCGGGGAGCTGTTTTTT.

The rearrangement joins TRBV20-1 to TRBJ2-6, with D maybe TRBD2 (5 bases). This CDR3 contains 16 residues. Germline V gene sequence: CDR1 DFQATT, CDR2 SNEGSKA (reference sequence). The ends were cut back, 2 bases at V and 2 bases at J, with 13 bases in the middle. The CDR3 DNA sequence: TGCAGTGCTAGACGGACTGCTGAGACTGGGGCCAACGTCCTGACTTTC. Translation: CSARRTAETGANVLTF.

This chain joins TRBV27 and TRBJ2-7, with D perhaps given as TRBD1 or TRBD2 (6 bases each). V lost 4 bases and J 2 bases, leaving 12 bases between the germline ends. Germline V gene lookup returns CDR1 MNHEY and CDR2 SMNVEV (reference sequence). The CDR3 consists of 14 residues. The CDR3 sequence: CASSWGAVAYEQYF. The CDR3 region has the DNA TGTGCCAGCAGTTGGGGGGCTGTAGCCTACGAGCAGTACTTC.

V and J are TRBV7-6 and TRBJ2-5, with TRBD1 matching 9 bases. Trimming at V came to 8 bases and at J to 0 bases, leaving 7 bases not matched to a gene. The CDR3 is 15 residues long. Germline loops: CDR1 SGHVS, CDR2 FNYEAQ. This CDR3 is CASLPGQGYQETQYF. In DNA form, the CDR3 reads TGTGCCAGCCTACCGGGACAGGGCTACCAAGAGACCCAGTACTTC.

The chain has TRBV19 and TRBJ2-7; 10 bases map to TRBD1. Unmatched junction bases numbered 7, after V lost 4 bases and J lost 7 bases. Germline V gives CDR1 LNHDA, CDR2 SQIVND (reference sequence). The CDR3 is 14 residues long. CDR3 nucleotides: TGTGCCAGTAGTAGGGGACAGGGGTTGAGGGAGCAGTACTTC. Residues: CASSRGQGLREQYF.

The chain combines TRBV2 with TRBJ2-1; D unclear. This CDR3 is built from 12 residues. With 6 bases removed from V and 12 bases from J, the gap between germline ends came to 15 bases. Per the germline V gene, CDR1 is SNHLY and CDR2 is FYNNEI. The CDR3 nucleotides read TGTGCCAGCAGGGACCTCCTGATACCGCAGTTCTTC. Amino acid sequence: CASRDLLIPQFF.